The T cell receptor beta chain described here comes from a study of T cell responses to AZD1222 COVID-19 vaccine. Study background: Pooling was applied to second doses at about 4 or about 12 weeks.

The data were produced by immunoSEQ multiplex PCR, yet TCRdb's version contains in-frame clones alone and is incomplete. The sample includes 60,000 to 75,000 clones, around nine tenths of them seen just once. As to this clone: Its target is not known.

Germline lookup yields CDR1 SGDLS and CDR2 YYNGEE. With V trimmed by 4 bases and J by 2 bases, 7 bases remained unmatched. The CDR3 is 15 residues long. General study points: Most donors were white British and more were female, and clonal diversity was possibly underestimated.

The sequenced sample was peripheral blood, obtained on day 0 of AZD1222 vaccination. This chain connects TRBV9 to TRBJ2-3; TRBD1 agrees at 7 bases. The sequence was collected from an adult in good health. The CDR3 region is CASSTRDSATDTQYF. The CDR3 nucleotides are TGTGCCAGCAGCACCCGGGACAGTGCCACAGATACGCAGTATTTT.